These 9 T cell receptor beta chains were all obtained from the same sample, sequenced in a study of blood T cell repertoires in COVID-19. Some clones are missing from TCRdb's copy, which holds only in-frame ones; the method was immunoSEQ multiplex PCR. There are just under 50,000 clones in the sample; roughly nine tenths occur only once, and more than 3% lies in the top ten. Sequenced: peripheral blood. These receptors originate from a human donor in a cohort sampled during active COVID-19.

The count of this clone is one. This chain connects TRBV3-1 (or the pseudogene TRBV3-2) to TRBJ1-3; D perhaps matches TRBD1 (5 bases). CDR1 and CDR2 from the germline V gene are LGHDT and YNNKEL (reference sequence). The CDR3 loop spans 16 amino acids. V shed 1 base and J shed 2 bases, with 12 bases lying between them. The CDR3 reads CASSQVRRQPGNTIYF. The CDR3 nucleotides are TGTGCCAGCAGCCAAGTTCGACGACAGCCTGGAAACACCATATATTTT.

The rearrangement uses TRBV5-4 and TRBJ1-2; D is perhaps TRBD1 (5 bases). V lost 4 bases and J lost 2, with 21 bases in between. The CDR3 consists of 17 residues. Germline-derived CDR1 and CDR2 are SGHNT and YYREEE (reference sequence). The CDR3 loop is CASSQGAGSGLNYGYTF. In DNA form, the CDR3 reads TGTGCCAGCAGCCAAGGGGCAGGGTCGGGCCTAAACTATGGCTACACCTTC.

The V and J genes are TRBV18 and TRBJ2-2, with D maybe TRBD2 (5 bases). V shed 4 bases and J shed 3 bases, with 9 bases lying between them. Germline CDR1 and CDR2: KGHSH and LQKENI. The CDR3 extends over 14 amino acids. The CDR3, as DNA: TGTGCCAGCTCACAGACTACCTACACCGGGGAGCTGTTTTTT. This sequence encodes CASSQTTYTGELFF.

The chain is built from TRBV11-2 and TRBJ1-4, with a tentative D call TRBD1 (6 bases). Germline lookup yields CDR1 SGHAT and CDR2 FQNNGV. The CDR3 runs to 16 residues. The V end was cut by 5 bases, the J end by 6 bases, with 19 bases between. The CDR3 nucleotides are TGTGCCAGCAGCCGTCGGATGCAGGGGACCGATGAAAAACTGTTTTTT. It translates to CASSRRMQGTDEKLFF.

V usage is TRBV4-1 and J usage is TRBJ1-4; D unresolved. This CDR3 contains 18 residues. Trimming pared 0 bases from V and 4 bases from J, leaving 18 bases between. Germline V gene sequence: CDR1 MGHRA, CDR2 YSYEKL. In DNA, the CDR3 is TGCGCCAGCAGCCAAGATCTCGCCGGGCGGGCTATTAATGAAAAACTGTTTTTT. This codes for CASSQDLAGRAINEKLFF.

J is TRBJ2-1 and V is TRBV28; 7 bases match TRBD2. Germline loops: CDR1 MDHEN, CDR2 SYDVKM. CDR3 length: 13 amino acids. Unmatched junction bases numbered 2, after V lost 5 bases and J lost 4 bases. The CDR3 sequence is CASSPGGYNEQFF. CDR3 in DNA: TGTGCCAGCAGTCCGGGAGGATACAATGAGCAGTTCTTC.

This chain links TRBV29-1 with TRBJ1-1; D might be TRBD1 (5 bases). The CDR3 length is 13 residues. The V gene lost 0 bases and the J gene lost 5 bases, with 10 bases spanning the gap. The germline V gene has CDR1 SQVTM and CDR2 ANQGSEA. CDR3 in amino acids: CSVEEGRDTEAFF. CDR3 nucleotide sequence: TGCAGCGTTGAAGAGGGGCGTGATACTGAAGCTTTCTTT.

The chain recombines TRBV14 with TRBJ1-2; 7 bases align to TRBD1. The V and J ends lost 4 bases and 0 bases, in that order; junction bases with no gene match: 11. The CDR3 length is 17 residues. Germline-derived CDR1 and CDR2 are SGHDN and FVKESK. The CDR3 region is CASSPNRGDGANYGYTF. CDR3 nucleotide sequence: TGTGCCAGCAGCCCGAACAGGGGTGACGGAGCTAACTATGGCTACACCTTC.

This chain joins TRBV7-8 and TRBJ1-5; D possibly corresponds to TRBD1 (5 bases). Germline V gives CDR1 SGHVS, CDR2 FQNEAQ. Trimming pared 5 bases from V and 7 bases from J, leaving 12 bases between. The CDR3 is made up of 13 amino acids. This CDR3 reads CASSRGENQPQHF. Here the CDR3 DNA reads TGTGCCAGCAGCAGAGGGGAGAACCAGCCCCAGCATTTT.